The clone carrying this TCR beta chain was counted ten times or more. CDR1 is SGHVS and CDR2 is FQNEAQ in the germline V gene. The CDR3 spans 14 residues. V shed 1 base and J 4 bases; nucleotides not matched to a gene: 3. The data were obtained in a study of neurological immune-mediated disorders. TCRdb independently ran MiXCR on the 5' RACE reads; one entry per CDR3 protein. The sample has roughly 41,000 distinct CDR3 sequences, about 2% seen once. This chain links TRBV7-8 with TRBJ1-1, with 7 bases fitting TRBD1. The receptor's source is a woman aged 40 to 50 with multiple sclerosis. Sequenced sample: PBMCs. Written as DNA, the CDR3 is TGTGCCAGCAGCTTAGGGAGACAGGGCACTGAAGCTTTCTTT. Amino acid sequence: CASSLGRQGTEAFF.